These T cell receptor beta chains were read from a single sample in a study of shared clonotypes between healthy human individuals. Sequencing was performed with immunoSEQ multiplex PCR; in TCRdb, only in-frame clones are kept and a portion is missing. Here the sample spans about 2.4 million clones, 80% to 95% being singletons. The sample taken for sequencing was naive CD4+ T cells from PBMCs. The receptors were gathered from a man between 18 and 29 years old in good health. Some clones in this sample may be carry-over from other donors' samples. Each CDR3 is given without its conserved first and last residue. Clone size is shown for a subset of rows, as once, few, many or a class of expanded clone.

V gene	J gene	clone size	CDR3 protein
TRBV6-1	NA	once	ASSDAGGQYEQY
TRBV7-9	TRBJ1-4	NA	ATQRLTNEKLF
TRBV28	TRBJ1-5	NA	ASLDRGENQPQH
TRBV27	TRBJ2-1	NA	ASSLKASGAILTF
TRBV2	TRBJ1-1	NA	ASSEGGLGKVAF
TRBV27	TRBJ1-5	NA	ASSLSIAGGQPQH
TRBV25-1	TRBJ1-2	NA	ASSADRALGYT
TRBV27	TRBJ1-1	NA	ASSSTGLRTF
TRBV19	TRBJ1-2	NA	ASSSRDYGYT
TRBV19	TRBJ1-1	NA	ASSISVRNTEAF
TRBV9	TRBJ2-1	NA	ASSVRSGRDSYNEQF
TRBV2	TRBJ2-1	NA	AVRPSGGSSYNEQF
TRBV5-4	TRBJ2-2	NA	ASSSMHGGELF
TRBV5-1	TRBJ1-1	NA	ASSLVPDRGLPSGPSEAF
TRBV18	TRBJ1-4	NA	ASSPPGQATNEKLF
TRBV5-1	TRBJ2-2	NA	ASSLEGIGGELF
TRBV28	TRBJ1-2	NA	AGGQGPYGYT
TRBV5-5	TRBJ2-1	NA	ASSLRGSSGTPLYNEQF
TRBV28	TRBJ2-3	NA	ASSSSGSGSTDTQY
TRBV5-1	TRBJ1-1	NA	ASSLEVGGEAF
TRBV28	TRBJ2-7	NA	ASSLGAGGPTYEQY
TRBV18	TRBJ1-5	NA	ASSYVRVADSNQPQH
TRBV5-5	TRBJ1-5	NA	ASSLSGYSNQPQH
TRBV2	TRBJ1-3	NA	ASNIRGSGNTIY
TRBV6-6	TRBJ1-5	NA	ASSYWRDKNQPQH
TRBV28	TRBJ2-5	NA	ASSLLETQY
TRBV5-8	TRBJ1-4	NA	ASSLFVGTGGREKLF
TRBV2	TRBJ1-3	NA	ASSGSGNTIY
TRBV4-1	TRBJ2-7	NA	ASSQSEILGYEQY
TRBV5-1	TRBJ2-2	NA	ASSLDRGHTGELF
TRBV9	TRBJ2-1	NA	ASSSVRENEQF